This T cell receptor beta chain was sequenced in a study of post-analysis software for immune sequencing data. Study-wide context: Relapsing-remitting, secondary progressive and progressive-relapsing forms made up the multiple sclerosis disease courses. Whole-study findings and limits: The study found significantly lower normalized Chao1 diversity in multiple sclerosis patients than in controls. Patients carried roughly 5 TRBV segments more frequently than controls did, and TRBV5-6, TRBV5-1 and TRBV20-1 were among them.

V lost 4 bases and J lost 1, with 11 bases in between. This CDR3 is 14 amino acids long. Germline CDR1 and CDR2: SGHRS and YFSETQ. For this clonotype: Its antigen is undetermined.

Unique molecular identifiers tagged the TCR beta cDNA libraries. TCRdb redid the calling of the PCR reads with MiXCR, one entry per CDR3 protein. The sample carries about 770,000 distinct CDR3 sequences, approximately 44% recorded once. This TCR came from a girl aged 5-17 years with multiple sclerosis. This chain links TRBV5-1 with TRBJ1-1; perhaps TRBD1 as D (5 bases). The sequenced material came from blood. The CDR3 protein is CASSRGRENTEAFF. In DNA, the CDR3 is TGCGCCAGCAGCAGGGGACGGGAGAACACTGAAGCTTTCTTT. The variable domain in full, with the rest retrieved from reference TRBV5-1 and TRBJ1-1, is KAGVTQTPRYLIKTRGQQVTLSCSPISGHRSVSWYQQTPGQGLQFLFEYFSETQRNKGNFPGRFSGRQFSNSRSEMNVSTLELGDSALYLCASSRGRENTEAFFGQGTRLTVV.